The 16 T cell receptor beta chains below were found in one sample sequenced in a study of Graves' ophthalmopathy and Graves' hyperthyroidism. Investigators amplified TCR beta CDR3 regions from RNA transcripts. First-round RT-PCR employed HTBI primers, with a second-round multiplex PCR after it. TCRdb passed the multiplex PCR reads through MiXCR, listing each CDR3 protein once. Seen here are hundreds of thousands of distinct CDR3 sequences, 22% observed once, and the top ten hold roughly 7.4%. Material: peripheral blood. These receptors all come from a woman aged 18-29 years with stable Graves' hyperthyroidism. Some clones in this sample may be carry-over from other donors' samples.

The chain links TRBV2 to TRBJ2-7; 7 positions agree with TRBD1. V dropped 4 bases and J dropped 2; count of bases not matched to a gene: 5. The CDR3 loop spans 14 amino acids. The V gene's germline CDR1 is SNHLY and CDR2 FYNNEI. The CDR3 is CASSVQGETYEQYV. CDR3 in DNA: TGTGCCAGCAGTGTCCAGGGGGAAACCTACGAGCAGTACGTC.

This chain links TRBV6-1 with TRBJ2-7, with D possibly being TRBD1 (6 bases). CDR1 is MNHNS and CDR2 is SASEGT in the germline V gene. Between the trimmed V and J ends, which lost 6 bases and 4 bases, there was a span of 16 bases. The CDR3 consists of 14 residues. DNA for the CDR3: TGTGCCAGCAGCCTCGGGACAACTCTTTACGAGCAGTACTTC. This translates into CASSLGTTLYEQYF.

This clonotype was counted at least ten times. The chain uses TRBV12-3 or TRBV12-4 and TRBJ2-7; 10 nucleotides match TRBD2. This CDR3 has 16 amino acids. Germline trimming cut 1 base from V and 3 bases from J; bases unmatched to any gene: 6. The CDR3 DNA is TGTGCCAGCAGTTTAGAGCCAGCGGGGGGGAACTACGAGCAGTACTTC. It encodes CASSLEPAGGNYEQYF.

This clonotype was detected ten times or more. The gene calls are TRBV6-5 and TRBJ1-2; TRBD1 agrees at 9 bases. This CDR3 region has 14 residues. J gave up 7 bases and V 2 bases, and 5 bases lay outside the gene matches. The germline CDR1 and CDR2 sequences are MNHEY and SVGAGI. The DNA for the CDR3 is TGTGCCAGCAGTTACCTGGACAGGGGTCCTGGCTACACCTTC. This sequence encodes CASSYLDRGPGYTF.

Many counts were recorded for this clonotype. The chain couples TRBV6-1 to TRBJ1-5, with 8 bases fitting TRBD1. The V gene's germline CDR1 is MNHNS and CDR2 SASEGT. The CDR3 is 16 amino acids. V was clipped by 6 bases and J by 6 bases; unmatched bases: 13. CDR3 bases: TGTGCCAGCAGCCCTTTGGACAGGGCCCTAAGTCAGCCCCAGCATTTT. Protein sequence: CASSPLDRALSQPQHF.

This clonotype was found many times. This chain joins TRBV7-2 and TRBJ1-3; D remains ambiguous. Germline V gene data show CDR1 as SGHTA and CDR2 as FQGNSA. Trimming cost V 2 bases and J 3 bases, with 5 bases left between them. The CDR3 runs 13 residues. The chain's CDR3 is CASSLQIGNTIYF. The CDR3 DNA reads TGTGCCAGCAGCTTACAGATTGGAAACACCATATATTTT.

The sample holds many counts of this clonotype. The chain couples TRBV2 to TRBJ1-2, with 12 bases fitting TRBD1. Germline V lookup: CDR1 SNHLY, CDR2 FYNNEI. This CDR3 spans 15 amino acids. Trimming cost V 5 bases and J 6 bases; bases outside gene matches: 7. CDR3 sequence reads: CASSSQGQGADGYTF. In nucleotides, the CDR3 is TGTGCCAGCAGTTCCCAGGGACAGGGGGCGGATGGCTACACCTTC.

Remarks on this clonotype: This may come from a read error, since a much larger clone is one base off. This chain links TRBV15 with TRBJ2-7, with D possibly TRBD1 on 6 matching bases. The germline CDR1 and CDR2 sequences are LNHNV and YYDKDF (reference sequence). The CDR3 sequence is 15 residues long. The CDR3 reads CAISRDLDSSYEQYF. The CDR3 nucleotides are TGTGCCATCAGCAGAGATTTGGACAGCTCCTACGAGCAGTACTTC.

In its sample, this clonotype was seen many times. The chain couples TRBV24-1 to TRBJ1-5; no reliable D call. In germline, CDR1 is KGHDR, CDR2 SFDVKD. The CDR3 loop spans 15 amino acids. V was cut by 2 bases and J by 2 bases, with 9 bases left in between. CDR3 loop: CATSDSKDGNQPQHF. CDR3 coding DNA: TGTGCCACCAGTGATTCCAAGGACGGCAATCAGCCCCAGCATTTT.

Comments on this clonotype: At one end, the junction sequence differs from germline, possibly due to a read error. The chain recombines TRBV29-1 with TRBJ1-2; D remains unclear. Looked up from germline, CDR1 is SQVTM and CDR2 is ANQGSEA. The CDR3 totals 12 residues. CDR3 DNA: TGCAGCCTAAATACAGCCGACTATGGCTTCACCTTC. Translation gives CSLNTADYGFTF.

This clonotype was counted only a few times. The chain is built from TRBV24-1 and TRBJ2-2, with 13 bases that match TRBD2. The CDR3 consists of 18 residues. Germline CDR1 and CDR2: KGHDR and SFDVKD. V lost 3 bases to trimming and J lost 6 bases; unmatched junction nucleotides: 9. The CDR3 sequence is CATSDTSGRARGSGELFF. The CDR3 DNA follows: TGTGCCACCAGTGATACTAGCGGGAGGGCGAGAGGATCCGGGGAGCTGTTTTTT.

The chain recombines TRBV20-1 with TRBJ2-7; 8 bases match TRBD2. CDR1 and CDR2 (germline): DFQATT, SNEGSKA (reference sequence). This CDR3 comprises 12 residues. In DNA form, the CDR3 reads TGCAGGGCCGGGACTAGAGGTTACGAGCAGTACTTC. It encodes CRAGTRGYEQYF.

The CDR3 bases are TGTGCCAGCAGTCCTCAGGGCTTTAGCAATCAGCCCCAGCATTTT. Its protein product is CASSPQGFSNQPQHF. The gene calls are TRBV28 and TRBJ1-5; the D gene is possibly TRBD1 (5 bases). Trimming cost V 5 bases and J 0 bases, with 11 bases left between them. The CDR3 length is 15 residues. CDR1 MDHEN and CDR2 SYDVKM come from the germline V gene.

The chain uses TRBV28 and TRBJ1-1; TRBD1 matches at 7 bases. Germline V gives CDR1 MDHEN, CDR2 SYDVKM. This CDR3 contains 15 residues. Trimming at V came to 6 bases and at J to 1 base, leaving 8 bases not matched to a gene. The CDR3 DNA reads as TGTGCCAGCAGACGACAGGGTCTTGGGAACACTGAAGCTTTCTTT. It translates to CASRRQGLGNTEAFF.

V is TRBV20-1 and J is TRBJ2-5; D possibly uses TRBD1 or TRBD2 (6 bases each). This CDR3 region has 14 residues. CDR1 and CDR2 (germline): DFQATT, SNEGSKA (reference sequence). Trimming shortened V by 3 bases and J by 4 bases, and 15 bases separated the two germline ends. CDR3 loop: CSASSGAQRETQYF. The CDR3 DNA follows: TGCAGTGCTAGTTCGGGGGCGCAGAGAGAGACCCAGTACTTC.

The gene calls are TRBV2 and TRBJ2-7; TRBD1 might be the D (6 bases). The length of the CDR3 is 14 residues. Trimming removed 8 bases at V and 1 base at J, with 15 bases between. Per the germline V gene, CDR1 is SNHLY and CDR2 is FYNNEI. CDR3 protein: CASLDSGASYEQYF. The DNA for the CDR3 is TGTGCCAGCCTGGACAGTGGGGCTTCCTACGAGCAGTACTTC.